This T cell receptor beta chain was identified during a study of beta chain features in type 1 diabetes. As for the study in general: Similarity in age, gender and cell yields was seen between patients and healthy donors.

General observations from the study: Sequencing the cDNA could make cells with high TCR expression show up more than they should. Shorter TCRB CDR3s, moderately but significantly so, were found in Type 1 diabetes patients in all four CD4+ subsets.

Trimming pared 1 base from V and 4 bases from J, leaving 13 bases between. The CDR3 sequence is 14 residues long. The germline gives CDR1 GTSNPN, CDR2 SVGIG (reference sequence). Populations isolated by sorting all had purity greater than 98%. This clone has just a few counts. The antigen remains undetermined. Since all of the isolated RNA was reverse transcribed, expressed TCRB transcripts were what got sequenced. Measured with immunoSEQ multiplex PCR; TCRdb has only the in-frame clones, and not every one. The table shows under 850,000 clones, with 13% occurring only once. This receptor was obtained from a man in his late teens or twenties with type 1 diabetes. V usage is TRBV30 and J usage is TRBJ1-2; the D is unclear. The sequencing sample was made of naive CD4+ T cells from blood. The DNA of the CDR3 is TGTGCCTGGAGTGGGCGGCAGATGGTCTATGGCTACACCTTC. The encoded protein is CAWSGRQMVYGYTF.